These T cell receptor beta chains were read from a single sample in a study of T cell responses to AZD1222 COVID-19 vaccine. Here immunoSEQ multiplex PCR was the method, and the copy in TCRdb shows in-frame clones only, minus some. This table has 150,000 to 200,000 clones, more than 75% appearing once. This specimen was peripheral blood, taken on day 0 of MenACWY control vaccination. These receptors were collected from an adult in good health. Both conserved end residues are part of each CDR3.

V gene: TRBV4-2
CDR3 protein: CASSQETSGGSEQYF

V gene: TRBV5-6
CDR3 protein: CASSPPEGEGLRQYF

V gene: TRBV2
CDR3 protein: CASSEQGADNSPLHF

V gene: TRBV5-5
CDR3 protein: CASSLKANSPLHF

V gene: TRBV4-2
CDR3 protein: CASSQRAGGSDTQYF

V gene: TRBV10-2
CDR3 protein: CASTDSYEQYF

V gene: TRBV28
CDR3 protein: CASRRLQGVLYGYTF

V gene: TRBV5-1
CDR3 protein: CASSFGQDSYNEQFF

V gene: TRBV7-2
CDR3 protein: CASSLTGDNYEQYF

V gene: TRBV29-1
CDR3 protein: CSVSHTMNTGELFF

V gene: TRBV29-1
CDR3 protein: CSRWGQGSSYEQYF

V gene: TRBV15
CDR3 protein: CATSAGTGAIYGYTF

V gene: TRBV19
CDR3 protein: CASSLDLVETQYF

V gene: TRBV18
CDR3 protein: CASSPLQLAETGELFF

V gene: TRBV9
CDR3 protein: CASSVRGGGDTGELFF

V gene: TRBV11-1
CDR3 protein: CASSPAGRGETQYF

V gene: TRBV14
CDR3 protein: CASSQEMTGPYNEQFF

V gene: TRBV12-3/TRBV12-4
CDR3 protein: CASRGTANYGYTF

V gene: TRBV7-6
CDR3 protein: CASSSEGGSTDTQYF

V gene: TRBV3-1/TRBV3-2
CDR3 protein: CASSPQLGNTEAFF

V gene: TRBV6-4
CDR3 protein: CASSDNGRSYGYTF

V gene: TRBV19
CDR3 protein: CASSTQGLSNQPQHF

V gene: TRBV28
CDR3 protein: CASSWGSNGYTF

V gene: TRBV5-8
CDR3 protein: CASSRPGQSYYGGYTF

V gene: TRBV3-1/TRBV3-2
CDR3 protein: CASSPDRGNGYTF

V gene: TRBV6-4
CDR3 protein: CASSVGGGLWNEQFF

V gene: TRBV21-1
CDR3 protein: CASSGGLLGRNQPQHF

V gene: TRBV9
CDR3 protein: CASSVGLAGTNEQFF

V gene: TRBV7-2
CDR3 protein: CASSLRQGNQPQHF

V gene: TRBV29-1
CDR3 protein: CSVARADTGELFF

V gene: TRBV7-2
CDR3 protein: CASSLVALTEAFF

V gene: TRBV9
CDR3 protein: CASSSSGWMGSYEQYF

V gene: TRBV19
CDR3 protein: CASKSPADEQYF

V gene: TRBV11-2
CDR3 protein: CASSWAGTVYTDTQYF

V gene: TRBV19
CDR3 protein: CASTQGYEQYF

V gene: TRBV6-7
CDR3 protein: CASRGDGTEAFF

V gene: TRBV2
CDR3 protein: CASSPLAGGAYEQYF

V gene: TRBV6-4
CDR3 protein: CASSAEAFNQPQHF

V gene: TRBV7-2
CDR3 protein: CASSLGVTSGRRETQYF

V gene: TRBV4-1
CDR3 protein: CASSQDLTSGTYEQYF

V gene: TRBV27
CDR3 protein: CASSRGQAYEQYF

V gene: TRBV5-5
CDR3 protein: CASRVPGQSYEQYF

V gene: TRBV9
CDR3 protein: CASSTDNLAEAFF

V gene: TRBV28
CDR3 protein: CASSLTGLAGGEQYF

V gene: TRBV6-1
CDR3 protein: CASSVPRGHAYNSPLHF

V gene: TRBV15
CDR3 protein: CATSVGTSRPEQFF

V gene: TRBV27
CDR3 protein: CASRGQGSNQPQHF

V gene: TRBV12-3/TRBV12-4
CDR3 protein: CASSTQGNSEAFF

V gene: TRBV28
CDR3 protein: CASSTGQDYGYTF

V gene: TRBV19
CDR3 protein: CASSIDRPYEQYF

V gene: TRBV7-6
CDR3 protein: CASSLGPSGGRDTQYF

V gene: TRBV4-2
CDR3 protein: CASSQDPMNTASGNTIYF

V gene: TRBV6-4
CDR3 protein: CASSEGSGYGYTF

V gene: TRBV4-1
CDR3 protein: CASSPSGSGSGSASETQYF